This TCR beta chain was sequenced during a study of beta chain features in type 1 diabetes. General study points: Moderate yet significant TCRB CDR3 shortening was seen in Type 1 diabetes patients in all four CD4+ subsets.

Germline V gene lookup returns CDR1 MDHEN and CDR2 SYDVKM. CDR3 length: 15 residues. As for this clone: Its specificity is not known. A read error may produce the germline difference seen at one junction end.

Isolated RNA was reverse transcribed in full, so expressed TCRB transcripts were sequenced. TCRdb's copy holds only in-frame clones and misses some; the assay was immunoSEQ multiplex PCR. The table records 250,000 to 350,000 clones, around 15% of them present only once. The TCR was taken from a man between 25 and 39 years old with type 1 diabetes. Specimen: naive CD4+ T cells from blood. J is TRBJ1-2 and V is TRBV28; D is undetermined. The CDR3: CASSLSTTLDYGYTF. As DNA, the CDR3 is TGTGCCAGCAGCTTATCCACTACACTGGACTATGGCTACACCTTC.